This T cell receptor (beta chain) stems from a study of blood T cells in healthy people across ages. CDR3 length: 16 amino acids. The V segment lost 7 bases and the J segment 8 bases; nucleotides outside the gene matches: 14. The V gene's germline CDR1 is MDHEN and CDR2 SYDVKM. For the second PCR, which ran for 7 to 11 cycles, a sample-barcoded 5' primer and a J-beta primer mix were used. Tags on each cDNA molecule came from a template-switch adaptor with 12 random nucleotides. TCRdb re-analysed the 5' RACE reads in MiXCR, keeping a single row per CDR3 protein. The table has about 1.8 million distinct CDR3 sequences, roughly 52% seen once; the top ten hold less than 2.5%. The table lists this clonotype with a few counts.

V gene TRBV28 combines with J gene TRBJ2-1; 10 bases match TRBD1. Input material: blood. The clonotype comes from a woman aged 40 to 50 in good health. CDR3 residues: CASKILGQGVVYEQFF. The CDR3 nucleotides read TGTGCCAGCAAGATCCTCGGACAGGGGGTGGTGTATGAGCAGTTCTTC.